Listed here are 2 T cell receptor beta chains from one sample, sequenced in a study of blood T cells in healthy people across ages. Primers used in a second PCR of about 7 to 12 cycles were a sample-barcoded 5' primer and a J-beta primer mix. MiXCR, applied by TCRdb to the 5' RACE reads, yields one record per CDR3 protein. The sample consists of about 1.8 million distinct CDR3 sequences, around 50% of them appearing once. The sequenced material came from blood. All receptors derive from a woman aged 35 to 49 in good health.

This clonotype was found a few times. The junction shows a germline mismatch at one end, possibly a read error. J is TRBJ2-7 and V is TRBV6-5; 8 nucleotides align to TRBD1. CDR3 length: 16 amino acids. CDR1 and CDR2 from the germline V gene are MNHEY and SVGAGI. The CDR3 spells CASSYISPGGSDEQYF. CDR3 in DNA: TGTGCCAGCAGTTACATCTCCCCAGGGGGCTCCGACGAGCAGTACTTC.

Only one count was recorded for this clonotype. The J gene is TRBJ2-3, the V gene TRBV28; D is perhaps TRBD1 (5 bases). Trimming pared 4 bases from V and 9 bases from J, leaving 11 bases between. CDR1 and CDR2 (germline): MDHEN, SYDVKM. The CDR3 length is 12 residues. The CDR3 DNA reads TGTGCCAGCAGTTCTGACAGCCGGACGCAGTATTTT. This translates into CASSSDSRTQYF. Combining the CDR3 with reference TRBV28 and TRBJ2-3 gives the whole variable domain DVKVTQSSRYLVKRTGEKVFLECVQDMDHENMFWYRQDPGLGLRLIYFSYDVKMKEKGDIPEGYSVSREKKERFSLILESASTNQTSMYLCASSSDSRTQYFGPGTRLTVL.